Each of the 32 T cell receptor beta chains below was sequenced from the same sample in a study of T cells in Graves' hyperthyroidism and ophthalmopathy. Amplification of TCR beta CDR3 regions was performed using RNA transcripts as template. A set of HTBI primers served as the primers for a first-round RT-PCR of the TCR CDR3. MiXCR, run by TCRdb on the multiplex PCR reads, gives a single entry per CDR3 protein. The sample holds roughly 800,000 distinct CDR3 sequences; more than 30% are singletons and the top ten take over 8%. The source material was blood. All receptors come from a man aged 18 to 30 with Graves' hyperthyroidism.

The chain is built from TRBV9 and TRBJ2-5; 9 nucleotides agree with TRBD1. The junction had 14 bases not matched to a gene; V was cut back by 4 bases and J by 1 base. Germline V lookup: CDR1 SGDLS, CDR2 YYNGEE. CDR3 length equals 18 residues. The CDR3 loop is CASSLTGIGQGIQETQYF. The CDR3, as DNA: TGTGCCAGCAGCTTAACCGGGATCGGACAGGGGATCCAAGAGACCCAGTACTTC.

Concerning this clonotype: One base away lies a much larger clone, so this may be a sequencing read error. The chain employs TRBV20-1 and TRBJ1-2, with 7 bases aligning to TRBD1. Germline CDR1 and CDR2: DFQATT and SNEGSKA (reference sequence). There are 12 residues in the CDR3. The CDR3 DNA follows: TGCGGTGCTGGGGACAGTAACTATGGCTACACCTTC. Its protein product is CGAGDSNYGYTF.

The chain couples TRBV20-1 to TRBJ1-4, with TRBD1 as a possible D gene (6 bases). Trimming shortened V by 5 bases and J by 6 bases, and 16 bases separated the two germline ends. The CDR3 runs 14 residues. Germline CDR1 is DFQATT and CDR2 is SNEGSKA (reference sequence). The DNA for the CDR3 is TGCAGTGCTGAGACAGGTGGGGGAGATGAAAAACTGTTTTTT. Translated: CSAETGGGDEKLFF.

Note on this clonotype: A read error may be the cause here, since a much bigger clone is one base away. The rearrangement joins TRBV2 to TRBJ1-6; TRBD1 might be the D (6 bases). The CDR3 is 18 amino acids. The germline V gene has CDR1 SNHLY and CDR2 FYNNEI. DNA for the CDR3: TGTGCCAGCAGTGAAGCGCAGTGGGACACTAACTATAATCCACCCCTCCACTTT. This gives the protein CASSEAQWDTNYNPPLHF.

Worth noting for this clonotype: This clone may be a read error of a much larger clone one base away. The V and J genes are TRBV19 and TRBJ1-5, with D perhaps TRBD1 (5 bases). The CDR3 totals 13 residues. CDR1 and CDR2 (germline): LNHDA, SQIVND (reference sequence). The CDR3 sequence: CASSIATGQPHHF. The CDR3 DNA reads TGTGCCAGTAGTATAGCCACGGGGCAGCCCCACCATTTT. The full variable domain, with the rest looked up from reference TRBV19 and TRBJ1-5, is DGGITQSPKYLFRKEGQNVTLSCEQNLNHDAMYWYRQDPGQGLRLIYYSQIVNDFQKGDIAEGYSVSREKKESFPLTVTSAQKNPTAFYLCASSIATGQPHHFGDGTRLSIL.

CDR3 DNA: TGTGCCAGCAGCCAGGTATCGGGTGTTCCCCAGCCCCAGCATTTT. Translating gives CASSQVSGVPQPQHF. The genes are TRBV12-3 or TRBV12-4 and TRBJ1-5; the D is unclear. The V and J ends lost 6 bases and 7 bases respectively, with 19 bases between them. This CDR3 spans 15 amino acids.

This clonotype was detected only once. The CDR3 DNA reads as TGTGCCATCAGTGCCGGGTTTCGGGAAAAAGAGACCCAGTACTTC. Protein sequence: CAISAGFREKETQYF. The rearrangement joins TRBV10-3 to TRBJ2-5; D possibly corresponds to TRBD2 (5 bases). Trimming left V 4 bases short and J 3 bases short, with 15 bases between. There are 15 residues in the CDR3. Per germline, CDR1 ENHRY and CDR2 SYGVKD.

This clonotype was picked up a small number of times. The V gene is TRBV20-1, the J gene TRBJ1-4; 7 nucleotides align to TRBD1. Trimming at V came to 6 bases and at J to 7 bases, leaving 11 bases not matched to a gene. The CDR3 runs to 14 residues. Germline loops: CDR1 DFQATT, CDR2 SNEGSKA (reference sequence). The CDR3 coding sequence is TGCAGTGCCCCATCGACAGGGTCAGGTGAAAAACTGTTTTTT. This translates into CSAPSTGSGEKLFF.

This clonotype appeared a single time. In nucleotides, the CDR3 is TGCAGCGTTGGACAGGGGTTCTCTGGGGCCAACGTCCTGACTTTC. Translating gives CSVGQGFSGANVLTF. The V call is TRBV29-1, the J call TRBJ2-6; TRBD1 matches at 8 bases. Germline assignment: CDR1 SQVTM and CDR2 ANQGSEA. This CDR3 region has 15 residues. Unmatched junction bases numbered 2, after V lost 4 bases and J lost 0 bases. The full variable domain, rest sourced from reference TRBV29-1 and TRBJ2-6, is SAVISQKPSRDICQRGTSLTIQCQVDSQVTMMFWYRQQPGQSLTLIATANQGSEATYESGFVIDKFPISRPNLTFSTLTVSNMSPEDSSIYLCSVGQGFSGANVLTFGAGSRLTVL.

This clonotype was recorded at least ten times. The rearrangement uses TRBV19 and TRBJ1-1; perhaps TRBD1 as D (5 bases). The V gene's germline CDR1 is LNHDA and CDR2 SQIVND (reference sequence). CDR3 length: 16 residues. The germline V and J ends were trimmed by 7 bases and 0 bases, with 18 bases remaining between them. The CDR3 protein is CASTPLTEYLNTEAFF. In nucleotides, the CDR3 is TGTGCCAGTACCCCCTTGACAGAGTATTTGAACACTGAAGCTTTCTTT.

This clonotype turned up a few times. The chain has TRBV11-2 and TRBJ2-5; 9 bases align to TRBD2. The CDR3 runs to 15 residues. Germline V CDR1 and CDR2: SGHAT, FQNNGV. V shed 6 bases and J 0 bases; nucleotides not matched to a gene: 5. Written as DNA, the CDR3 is TGTGCCAGCAGGACTGTAGCGGGGGACCAAGAGACCCAGTACTTC. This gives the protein CASRTVAGDQETQYF.

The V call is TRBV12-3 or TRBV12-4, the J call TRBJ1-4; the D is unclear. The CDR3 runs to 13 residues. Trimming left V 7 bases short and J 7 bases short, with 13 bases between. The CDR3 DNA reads TGTGCCAGCAATCGTGTGTTCGGTGAAAAACTGTTTTTT. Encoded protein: CASNRVFGEKLFF.

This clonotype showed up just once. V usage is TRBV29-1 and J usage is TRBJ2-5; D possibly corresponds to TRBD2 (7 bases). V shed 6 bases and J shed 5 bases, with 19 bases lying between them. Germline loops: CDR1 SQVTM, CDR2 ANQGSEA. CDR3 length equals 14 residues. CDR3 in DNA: TGCAGCGTGGGGAGGTCGGGGGGCCGCGAGACCCAGTACTTC. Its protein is CSVGRSGGRETQYF.

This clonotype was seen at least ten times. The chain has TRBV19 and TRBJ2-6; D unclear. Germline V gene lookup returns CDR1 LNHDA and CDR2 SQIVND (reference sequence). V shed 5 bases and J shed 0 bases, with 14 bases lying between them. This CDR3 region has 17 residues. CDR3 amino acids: CASSPLDRASGANVLTF. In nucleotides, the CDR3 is TGTGCCAGTAGTCCCCTGGACCGAGCCTCTGGGGCCAACGTCCTGACTTTC.

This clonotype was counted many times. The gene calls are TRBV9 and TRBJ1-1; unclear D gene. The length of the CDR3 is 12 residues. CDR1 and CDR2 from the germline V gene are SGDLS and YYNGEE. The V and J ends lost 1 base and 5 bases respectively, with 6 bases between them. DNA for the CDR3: TGTGCCAGCAGCGTAATGGAGACTGAAGCTTTCTTT. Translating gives CASSVMETEAFF.

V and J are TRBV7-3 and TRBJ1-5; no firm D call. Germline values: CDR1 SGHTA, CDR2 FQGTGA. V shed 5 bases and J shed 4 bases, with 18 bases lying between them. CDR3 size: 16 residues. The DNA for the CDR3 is TGTGCCAGCAGCCAAGATCCGCAGACGGGTAATCAGCCCCAGCATTTT. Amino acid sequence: CASSQDPQTGNQPQHF.

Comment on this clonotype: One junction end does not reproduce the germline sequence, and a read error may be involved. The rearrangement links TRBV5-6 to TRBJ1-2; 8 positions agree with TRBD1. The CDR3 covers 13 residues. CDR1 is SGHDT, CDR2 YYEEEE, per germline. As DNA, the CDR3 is TGTGCCAGCGGCCTGACAGGGGAGCATGGCTGCACCTTC. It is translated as CASGLTGEHGCTF.

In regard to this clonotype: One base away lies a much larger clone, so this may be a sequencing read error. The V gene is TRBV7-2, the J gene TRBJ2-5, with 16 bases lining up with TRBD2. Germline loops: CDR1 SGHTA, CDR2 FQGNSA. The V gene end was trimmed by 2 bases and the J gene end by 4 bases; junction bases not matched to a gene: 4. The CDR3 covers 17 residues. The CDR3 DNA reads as TGTGCCAGCAGCTTATTCGGGACTAGCGGGGGGGCAGAGACCCAGTACTTC. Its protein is CASSLFGTSGGAETQYF.

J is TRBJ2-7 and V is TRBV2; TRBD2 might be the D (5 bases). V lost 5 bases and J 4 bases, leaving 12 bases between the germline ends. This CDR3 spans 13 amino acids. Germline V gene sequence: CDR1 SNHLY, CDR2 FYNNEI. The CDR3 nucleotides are TGTGCCAGCAGTTATAGAGGGAAGTACGAGCAGTACTTC. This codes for CASSYRGKYEQYF.

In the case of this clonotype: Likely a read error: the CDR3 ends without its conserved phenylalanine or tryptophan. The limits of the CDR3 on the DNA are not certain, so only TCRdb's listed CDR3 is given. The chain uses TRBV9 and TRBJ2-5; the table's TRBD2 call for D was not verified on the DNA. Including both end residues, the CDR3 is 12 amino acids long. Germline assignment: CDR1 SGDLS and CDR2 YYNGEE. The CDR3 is CASSVESGLMAI.

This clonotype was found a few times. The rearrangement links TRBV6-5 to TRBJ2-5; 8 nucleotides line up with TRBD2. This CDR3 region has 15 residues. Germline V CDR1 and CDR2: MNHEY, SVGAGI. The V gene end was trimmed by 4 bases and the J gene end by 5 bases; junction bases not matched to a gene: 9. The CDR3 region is CASSFFSGETETQYF. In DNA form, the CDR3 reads TGTGCCAGCAGTTTTTTTAGCGGGGAGACGGAGACCCAGTACTTC.

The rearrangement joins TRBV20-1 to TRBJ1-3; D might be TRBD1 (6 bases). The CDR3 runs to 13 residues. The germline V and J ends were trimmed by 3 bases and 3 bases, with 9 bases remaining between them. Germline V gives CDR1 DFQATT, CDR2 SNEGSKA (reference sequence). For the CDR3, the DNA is TGCAGTGCTAGTAAACAGGGTGGAAACACCATATATTTT. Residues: CSASKQGGNTIYF.

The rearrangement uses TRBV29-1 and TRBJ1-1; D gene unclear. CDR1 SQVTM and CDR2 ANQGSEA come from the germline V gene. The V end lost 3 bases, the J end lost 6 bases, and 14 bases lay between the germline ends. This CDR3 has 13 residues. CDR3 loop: CSVDRSMDPEAFF. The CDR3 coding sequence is TGCAGCGTTGACAGGTCTATGGATCCTGAAGCTTTCTTT.

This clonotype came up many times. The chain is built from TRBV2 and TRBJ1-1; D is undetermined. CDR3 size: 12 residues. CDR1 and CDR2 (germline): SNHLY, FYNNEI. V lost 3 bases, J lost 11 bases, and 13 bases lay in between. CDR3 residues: CASSDLALWAFF. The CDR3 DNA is TGTGCCAGCAGTGACTTGGCCCTGTGGGCTTTCTTT.

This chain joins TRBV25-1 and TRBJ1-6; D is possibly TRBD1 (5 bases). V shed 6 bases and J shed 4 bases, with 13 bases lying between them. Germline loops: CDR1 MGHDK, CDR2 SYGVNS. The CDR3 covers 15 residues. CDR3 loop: CASSSGEGYNSPLHF. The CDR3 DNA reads TGTGCCAGCAGCTCCGGGGAGGGGTATAATTCACCCCTCCACTTT.

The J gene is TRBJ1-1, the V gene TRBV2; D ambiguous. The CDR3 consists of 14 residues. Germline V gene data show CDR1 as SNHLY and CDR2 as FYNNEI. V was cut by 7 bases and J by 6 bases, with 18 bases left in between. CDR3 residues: CASTGIDSVPEAFF. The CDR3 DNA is TGTGCCAGCACAGGCATCGACTCCGTCCCTGAAGCTTTCTTT.

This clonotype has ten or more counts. CDR3 in DNA: TGCAGTGCTTACCGGGACAGGGCCTACGAGCAGTACTTC. Its translation: CSAYRDRAYEQYF. The chain is built from TRBV20-1 and TRBJ2-7, with 9 bases fitting TRBD1. V was clipped by 5 bases and J by 2 bases; unmatched bases: 4. The germline V gene encodes CDR1 DFQATT and CDR2 SNEGSKA (reference sequence). The CDR3 loop spans 13 amino acids.

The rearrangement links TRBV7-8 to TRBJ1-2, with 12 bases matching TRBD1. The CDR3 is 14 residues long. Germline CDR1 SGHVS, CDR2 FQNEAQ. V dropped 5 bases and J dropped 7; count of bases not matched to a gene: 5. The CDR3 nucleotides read TGTGCCAGCAGCGTCTCGGGACAGGGGGCTGGCTACACCTTC. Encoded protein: CASSVSGQGAGYTF.

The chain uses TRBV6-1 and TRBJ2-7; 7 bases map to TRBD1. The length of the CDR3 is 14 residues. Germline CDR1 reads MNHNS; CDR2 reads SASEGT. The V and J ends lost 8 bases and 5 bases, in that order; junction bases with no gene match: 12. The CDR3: CASCRGGGPDEQYF. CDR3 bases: TGTGCCAGCTGCCGAGGGGGCGGCCCCGACGAGCAGTACTTC.

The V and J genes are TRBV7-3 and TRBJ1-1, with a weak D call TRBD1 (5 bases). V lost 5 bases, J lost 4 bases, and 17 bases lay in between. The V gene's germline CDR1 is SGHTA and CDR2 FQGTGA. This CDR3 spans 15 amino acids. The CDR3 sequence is CASSRVPGGVTEAFF. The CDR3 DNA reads TGTGCCAGCAGCCGGGTTCCCGGGGGGGTCACTGAAGCTTTCTTT.

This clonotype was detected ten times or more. The CDR3 DNA follows: TGCAGCGCCCCGGCGTGGGGGAGCTCCACTGAAGCTTTCTTT. Its protein is CSAPAWGSSTEAFF. The chain recombines TRBV29-1 with TRBJ1-1; D may be TRBD1 (5 bases). The germline gives CDR1 SQVTM, CDR2 ANQGSEA. CDR3 length: 14 residues. The V and J ends lost 7 bases and 4 bases respectively, with 19 bases between them.

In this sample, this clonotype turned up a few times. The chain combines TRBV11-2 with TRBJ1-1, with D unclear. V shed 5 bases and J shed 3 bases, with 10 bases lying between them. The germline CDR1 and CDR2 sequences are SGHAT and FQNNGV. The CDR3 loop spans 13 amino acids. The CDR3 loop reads CASSLMWDTEAFF. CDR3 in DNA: TGTGCCAGCAGCCTAATGTGGGACACTGAAGCTTTCTTT. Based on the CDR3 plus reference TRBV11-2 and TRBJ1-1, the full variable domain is EAGVAQSPRYKIIEKRQSVAFWCNPISGHATLYWYQQILGQGPKLLIQFQNNGVVDDSQLPKDRFSAERLKGVDSTLKIQPAKLEDSAVYLCASSLMWDTEAFFGQGTRLTVV.